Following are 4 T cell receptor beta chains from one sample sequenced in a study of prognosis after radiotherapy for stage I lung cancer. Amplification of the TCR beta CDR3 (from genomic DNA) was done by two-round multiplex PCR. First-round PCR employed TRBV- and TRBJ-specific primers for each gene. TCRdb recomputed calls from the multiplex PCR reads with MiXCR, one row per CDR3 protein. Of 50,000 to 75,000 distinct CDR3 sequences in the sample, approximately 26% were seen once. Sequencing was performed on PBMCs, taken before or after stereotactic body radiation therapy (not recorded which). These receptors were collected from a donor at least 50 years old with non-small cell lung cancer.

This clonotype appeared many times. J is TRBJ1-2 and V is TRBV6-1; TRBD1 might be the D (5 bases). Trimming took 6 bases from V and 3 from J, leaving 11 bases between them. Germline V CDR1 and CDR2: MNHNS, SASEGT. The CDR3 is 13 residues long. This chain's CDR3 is CASRPGGYYGYTF. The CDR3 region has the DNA TGTGCCAGCAGGCCGGGGGGGTACTATGGCTACACCTTC.

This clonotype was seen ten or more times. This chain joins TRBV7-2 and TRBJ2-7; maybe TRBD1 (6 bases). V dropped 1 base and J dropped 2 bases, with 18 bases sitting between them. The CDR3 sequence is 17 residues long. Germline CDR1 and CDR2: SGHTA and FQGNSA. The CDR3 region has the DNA TGTGCCAGCAGCTTAGTAGGGGGACGGATCAATACCTACGAGCAGTACTTC. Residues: CASSLVGGRINTYEQYF.

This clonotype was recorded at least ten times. The DNA of the CDR3 is TGTGCCAGCAGTTACTCGGGCCTCCCCCGTGGCGAGCAGTACTTC. It encodes CASSYSGLPRGEQYF. The genes are TRBV6-5 and TRBJ2-7, with D unclear. This CDR3 is 15 amino acids long. The germline V gene has CDR1 MNHEY and CDR2 SVGAGI. Trimming left V 0 bases short and J 6 bases short, with 15 bases between.

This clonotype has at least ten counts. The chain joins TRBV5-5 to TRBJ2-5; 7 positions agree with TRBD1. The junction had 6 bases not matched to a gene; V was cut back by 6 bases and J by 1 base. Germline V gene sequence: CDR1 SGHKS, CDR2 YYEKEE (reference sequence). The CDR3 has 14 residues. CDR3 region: CASNTGQLQETQYF. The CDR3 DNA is TGTGCCAGCAACACGGGACAGCTCCAAGAGACCCAGTACTTC.